These 8 T cell receptor beta chains came from one sample sequenced in a study of cytomegalovirus exposure and HLA in healthy donors. Primers included in the PCR were 60 Vbeta and 13 Jbeta primers. Sequencing used immunoSEQ multiplex PCR; TCRdb keeps in-frame clones, though not all of them. The sample holds around 140,000 clones, 75% to 90% seen once. The sequenced material came from PBMCs. These TCRs come from a man in his forties or fifties in good health and CMV-seronegative.

The chain has TRBV7-2 and TRBJ2-2; 10 nucleotides align to TRBD1. CDR1 and CDR2 from the germline V gene are SGHTA and FQGNSA. This CDR3 comprises 15 residues. The V and J ends lost 5 bases and 3 bases, in that order; junction bases with no gene match: 3. In nucleotides, the CDR3 is TGTGCCAGCAGCAGGACAGGGGGGTACACCGGGGAGCTGTTTTTT. Protein sequence: CASSRTGGYTGELFF.

This chain uses TRBV19 with TRBJ2-2; 8 bases are a match to TRBD1. The junction had 14 bases not matched to a gene; V was cut back by 11 bases and J by 6 bases. Looked up from germline, CDR1 is LNHDA and CDR2 is SQIVND (reference sequence). The length of the CDR3 is 15 residues. CDR3 residues: CASKEQGGVAGELFF. As DNA, the CDR3 is TGTGCCTCCAAGGAACAGGGGGGAGTCGCCGGGGAGCTGTTTTTT.

The rearrangement joins TRBV5-1 to TRBJ2-1; TRBD2 aligns across 11 bases. The CDR3 sequence is 15 residues long. V lost 0 bases, J lost 8 bases, and 4 bases stayed unmatched. Germline V CDR1 and CDR2: SGHRS, YFSETQ. The CDR3 DNA sequence: TGCGCCAGCAGCTTGGATAGCGGGGGGGTGGATGAGCAGTTCTTC. It yields the protein CASSLDSGGVDEQFF. The full variable domain, with the rest looked up from reference TRBV5-1 and TRBJ2-1, is KAGVTQTPRYLIKTRGQQVTLSCSPISGHRSVSWYQQTPGQGLQFLFEYFSETQRNKGNFPGRFSGRQFSNSRSEMNVSTLELGDSALYLCASSLDSGGVDEQFFGPGTRLTVL.

This clone was observed once. The chain combines TRBV29-1 with TRBJ2-7, with 12 bases identical to TRBD2. The V gene's germline CDR1 is SQVTM and CDR2 ANQGSEA. This CDR3 region has 15 residues. Germline trimming cut 2 bases from V and 2 bases from J; bases unmatched to any gene: 4. Here the CDR3 DNA reads TGCAGCGTTGAATATGGACTAGCGGGAACCTACGAGCAGTACTTC. This gives the protein CSVEYGLAGTYEQYF.

This clone was counted a single time. The genes are TRBV29-1 and TRBJ2-1; TRBD2 matches at 12 bases. J was trimmed by 3 bases and V by 3 bases; bases with no gene match: 3. In germline, CDR1 is SQVTM, CDR2 ANQGSEA. There are 15 residues in the CDR3. Here the CDR3 DNA reads TGCAGCGTTGACCCGACTAGCGGGGGCTACAATGAGCAGTTCTTC. It yields the protein CSVDPTSGGYNEQFF.

The V and J genes are TRBV21-1 and TRBJ1-5; the table's TRBD1 call for D was not verified on the DNA. TRBV21-1 represents a pseudogene. The CDR3 has 16 amino acids. CDR3 in amino acids: CASSTGDRGGNQPQHF. CDR3 sequence (DNA): TGTGCCAGCAGCACCGGGGACAGGGGAGGGAATCAGCCCCAGCATTTT.

This chain uses TRBV5-4 with TRBJ1-2; tentatively, D is TRBD1 (5 bases). CDR3 length equals 13 residues. Per germline, CDR1 SGHNT and CDR2 YYREEE (reference sequence). V was pared by 2 bases and J by 6 bases, with 11 bases between. Here the CDR3 reads CASSFSGDDGYTF. CDR3 bases: TGTGCCAGCAGCTTTTCGGGGGACGATGGCTACACCTTC.

The V gene is TRBV27, the J gene TRBJ2-7; D is possibly TRBD1 (6 bases). Trimming removed 8 bases from V and 3 bases from J, with 20 bases in between. This CDR3 contains 15 residues. Germline CDR1 MNHEY, CDR2 SMNVEV (reference sequence). The CDR3 bases are TGTGCCAGCGCTGCCAGGGGCTCCGGGGACTACGAGCAGTACTTC. Translation: CASAARGSGDYEQYF.